What follows are 25 T cell receptor beta chains derived from one specimen sequenced in a study of PD-1 blockade in classical Hodgkin lymphoma. Time point of the sample: cycle 4 day 1 (C4D1), after 6 weeks of nivolumab. With no exception, relapse followed autologous stem cell transplantation in all patients, and brentuximab vedotin exposure varied. Researchers used magnetic negative selection to pull out pure CD4+ T cells from thawed PBMCs. Profiling relied on immunoSEQ multiplex PCR, and the TCRdb table lists in-frame clones only, not all of them. The sample holds under 25,000 clones; under 75% are singletons and the top ten take around 1.3%. The material sequenced was CD4+ T cells from blood, taken before the fourth cycle of nivolumab. Receptors were obtained from a human donor with classical Hodgkin lymphoma.

The chain carries TRBV7-2 and TRBJ2-3; possibly TRBD1 or TRBD2 for D (5 bases each). The germline gives CDR1 SGHTA, CDR2 FQGNSA. The CDR3 consists of 13 residues. The V end lost 5 bases, the J end lost 4 bases, and 10 bases lay between the germline ends. CDR3 coding DNA: TGTGCCAGCAGCCGTCGGGACCCAGATACGCAGTATTTT. It translates to CASSRRDPDTQYF. Variable domain in full (rest from reference TRBV7-2 and TRBJ2-3): GAGVSQSPSNKVTEKGKDVELRCDPISGHTALYWYRQSLGQGLEFLIYFQGNSAPDKSGLPSDRFSAERTGGSVSTLTIQRTQQEDSAVYLCASSRRDPDTQYFGPGTRLTVL.

The V gene is TRBV10-3, the J gene TRBJ2-1; D uncertain. The CDR3 loop spans 13 amino acids. Germline loops: CDR1 ENHRY, CDR2 SYGVKD. The V gene lost 1 base and the J gene lost 9 bases, with 10 bases spanning the gap. The CDR3 bases are TGTGCCATCAGTGAGTTAGGGAACGGTGAGCAGTTCTTC. Translated, it gives CAISELGNGEQFF.

The chain joins TRBV4-2 to TRBJ2-7; TRBD1 is a possible D gene (5 bases). Trimming pared 0 bases from V and 2 bases from J, leaving 17 bases between. Germline CDR1 LGHNA, CDR2 YNFKEQ. CDR3 length: 17 residues. The CDR3 region has the DNA TGTGCCAGCAGCCAAGATCGTGGGGCAGGTCGACCCTACGAGCAGTACTTC. This encodes CASSQDRGAGRPYEQYF.

The chain combines TRBV4-2 with TRBJ1-3; D remains unclear. Deletions cut 4 bases from V and 1 base from J, with 2 bases between. Germline loops: CDR1 LGHNA, CDR2 YNFKEQ. There are 12 residues in the CDR3. In DNA, the CDR3 is TGTGCCAGCAGCCCGTCTGGAAACACCATATATTTT. It encodes CASSPSGNTIYF.

The gene calls are TRBV7-9 and TRBJ2-2; D perhaps matches TRBD2 (5 bases). Germline CDR1 reads SEHNR; CDR2 reads FQNEAQ (reference sequence). Trimming cost V 2 bases and J 7 bases, with 8 bases left between them. The CDR3 is 13 residues long. The CDR3 DNA reads as TGTGCCAGCAGCTTATTACGGGGCGGGGAGCTGTTTTTT. It translates to CASSLLRGGELFF.

The chain is built from TRBV7-2 and TRBJ1-1, with D unresolved. Germline CDR1 and CDR2: SGHTA and FQGNSA. Trimming removed 4 bases from V and 3 bases from J, with 9 bases in between. There are 13 residues in the CDR3. This CDR3 reads CASSSPFYTEAFF. In nucleotides, the CDR3 is TGTGCCAGCAGCTCCCCATTCTACACTGAAGCTTTCTTT.

The chain employs TRBV7-9 and TRBJ2-6, with 8 nucleotides matching TRBD1. Germline CDR1 reads SEHNR; CDR2 reads FQNEAQ (reference sequence). V gave up 10 bases and J gave up 1 base; unmatched junction bases: 6. This CDR3 has 15 amino acids. DNA for the CDR3: TGTGCCAACGGACAGGGTGTTTCTGGGGCCAACGTCCTGACTTTC. Its translation: CANGQGVSGANVLTF.

The chain recombines TRBV23-1 with TRBJ2-2; D gene unclear. TRBV23-1 belongs to the ORF category, with a function that is uncertain. Trimming took off 3 bases at V and 4 bases at J, with 12 bases between the two ends. CDR3 size: 15 residues. The CDR3 loop is CASSHPVGPTGELFF. In DNA, the CDR3 is TGCGCCAGCAGTCACCCGGTGGGCCCCACCGGGGAGCTGTTTTTT.

V is TRBV19 and J is TRBJ2-7; TRBD1 or TRBD2 may be the D gene (6 bases each). This CDR3 region has 13 residues. The V and J ends lost 5 bases and 6 bases respectively, with 14 bases between them. Germline CDR1 LNHDA, CDR2 SQIVND (reference sequence). CDR3 sequence (DNA): TGTGCCAGTAGTTCCTTAGGGGGAGGCGAGCAGTACTTC. Residues: CASSSLGGGEQYF.

CDR3 in DNA: TGTGCCAGCAGAACAGGGGGAACTGAGCAGTTCTTC. Translated: CASRTGGTEQFF. V and J are TRBV7-9 and TRBJ2-1, with 8 bases matching TRBD1. CDR3 length equals 12 residues. Germline trimming cut 6 bases from V and 9 bases from J; bases unmatched to any gene: 4. Germline V lookup: CDR1 SEHNR, CDR2 FQNEAQ (reference sequence).

This clone has a handful of counts. The chain carries TRBV5-6 and TRBJ1-6; possibly TRBD1 for D (5 bases). From germline, CDR1 is SGHDT and CDR2 YYEEEE. This CDR3 comprises 15 residues. The ends were cut back, 4 bases at V and 9 bases at J, with 17 bases in the middle. The CDR3 nucleotides are TGTGCCAGCAGCACCTGGGGGGGATTGGGTTCACCCCTCCACTTT. Translating it yields CASSTWGGLGSPLHF.

This clone came up once. The rearrangement uses TRBV15 and TRBJ1-1; tentatively, D is TRBD1 (5 bases). Germline CDR1 is LNHNV and CDR2 is YYDKDF (reference sequence). The CDR3 covers 15 residues. Trimming cost V 1 base and J 0 bases, with 9 bases left between them. The CDR3 here is CATSRGGQMNTEAFF. CDR3 bases: TGTGCCACCAGCAGAGGAGGACAAATGAACACTGAAGCTTTCTTT.

This clone was detected once. This chain connects TRBV10-3 to TRBJ2-3; 12 bases map to TRBD1. CDR1 and CDR2 from the germline V gene are ENHRY and SYGVKD. The CDR3 totals 18 residues. J was trimmed by 5 bases and V by 1 base; bases with no gene match: 10. In DNA form, the CDR3 reads TGTGCCATCAGTGAGTTTTCCGGGACAGGGGGCGCAGGAGATACGCAGTATTTT. It yields the protein CAISEFSGTGGAGDTQYF.

The CDR3 region has the DNA TGCAGCGTTGTACAGGGGGCTCGCACTGAAGCTTTCTTT. Amino acid sequence: CSVVQGARTEAFF. V usage is TRBV29-1 and J usage is TRBJ1-1, with TRBD1 matching over 9 bases. V shed 4 bases and J 4 bases; nucleotides not matched to a gene: 4. Per the germline V gene, CDR1 is SQVTM and CDR2 is ANQGSEA. The CDR3 totals 13 residues.

This chain uses TRBV10-3 with TRBJ2-7; 12 bases map to TRBD1. CDR1 is ENHRY, CDR2 SYGVKD, per germline. The CDR3 consists of 18 residues. The V segment lost 6 bases and the J segment 1 base; nucleotides outside the gene matches: 13. The CDR3 bases are TGTGCCATCAGCTCCGGGACAGGGGGCTCAAAACTTTCCTACGAGCAGTACTTC. This translates into CAISSGTGGSKLSYEQYF.

CDR3 sequence reads: CASSFFSGGWAGELFF. The CDR3 coding sequence is TGTGCCAGCAGCTTTTTTAGCGGGGGTTGGGCCGGGGAGCTGTTTTTT. The chain recombines TRBV7-2 with TRBJ2-2; 9 positions agree with TRBD2. The junction had 8 bases not matched to a gene; V was cut back by 3 bases and J by 6 bases. This CDR3 spans 16 amino acids. CDR1 is SGHTA, CDR2 FQGNSA, per germline.

CDR3 in amino acids: CASSLGVPGQHTDTQYF. The CDR3 DNA reads as TGTGCCAGCAGCTTAGGGGTCCCTGGGCAGCACACAGATACGCAGTATTTT. The rearrangement joins TRBV7-2 to TRBJ2-3; no definite D call. Between the trimmed V and J ends, which lost 1 base and 2 bases, there was a span of 16 bases. The V gene's germline CDR1 is SGHTA and CDR2 FQGNSA. The CDR3 sequence is 17 residues long. The full variable domain, in which reference TRBV7-2 and TRBJ2-3 provide the parts outside the CDR3, is GAGVSQSPSNKVTEKGKDVELRCDPISGHTALYWYRQSLGQGLEFLIYFQGNSAPDKSGLPSDRFSAERTGGSVSTLTIQRTQQEDSAVYLCASSLGVPGQHTDTQYFGPGTRLTVL.

V is TRBV6-5 and J is TRBJ1-1, with TRBD1 as a possible D gene (5 bases). The V gene lost 10 bases and the J gene lost 0 bases, with 15 bases spanning the gap. The CDR3 contains 14 residues. CDR1 is MNHEY and CDR2 is SVGAGI in the germline V gene. CDR3 loop: CATLSPGVNTEAFF. CDR3 DNA: TGTGCCACCCTTTCTCCGGGGGTGAACACTGAAGCTTTCTTT.

The V and J genes are TRBV6-5 and TRBJ1-1; TRBD1 aligns across 7 bases. Germline V gene data show CDR1 as MNHEY and CDR2 as SVGAGI. The CDR3 extends over 13 amino acids. The J segment lost 5 bases and the V segment lost 5 bases, leaving 5 bases of the junction unmatched. The CDR3 nucleotides read TGTGCCAGCAGTCCCTTCAGGGGGACTGAAGCTTTCTTT. It codes for CASSPFRGTEAFF.

The genes are TRBV11-2 and TRBJ1-1; 8 bases agree with TRBD1. The CDR3 is 16 amino acids. J was trimmed by 9 bases and V by 6 bases; bases with no gene match: 18. Germline V gene sequence: CDR1 SGHAT, CDR2 FQNNGV. CDR3 DNA: TGTGCCAGCAGACAGCTACTCCGGGACAGGAGCCCTCAAGCTTTCTTT. Translating gives CASRQLLRDRSPQAFF.

The CDR3 DNA follows: TGTGCCAGCAGTGTACAGGGAGAGAACACTGAAGCTTTCTTT. It is translated as CASSVQGENTEAFF. V gene TRBV11-2 combines with J gene TRBJ1-1, with D perhaps TRBD1 (6 bases). The V gene's germline CDR1 is SGHAT and CDR2 FQNNGV. Trimming pared 6 bases from V and 1 base from J, leaving 12 bases between. This CDR3 is built from 14 residues.

The chain carries TRBV5-5 and TRBJ1-1; D remains ambiguous. Germline CDR1 SGHKS, CDR2 YYEKEE (reference sequence). CDR3 length: 16 amino acids. The germline V and J ends were trimmed by 7 bases and 2 bases, with 21 bases remaining between them. CDR3 protein: CASLFKPRASNTEAFF. DNA for the CDR3: TGTGCCAGCCTTTTTAAACCACGGGCCTCCAACACTGAAGCTTTCTTT.

The V gene is TRBV5-1, the J gene TRBJ2-3, with D hard to call. Between the trimmed V and J ends, which lost 4 bases and 5 bases, there was a span of 11 bases. Germline lookup yields CDR1 SGHRS and CDR2 YFSETQ. This CDR3 is built from 13 residues. The CDR3 loop is CASSLESRDTQYF. In DNA form, the CDR3 reads TGCGCCAGCAGCCTTGAGAGCCGAGATACGCAGTATTTT.

The chain carries TRBV7-2 and TRBJ2-7, with D unclear. The CDR3 is 12 amino acids. The V gene's germline CDR1 is SGHTA and CDR2 FQGNSA. Trimming cost V 3 bases and J 0 bases, with 3 bases left between them. DNA for the CDR3: TGTGCCAGCAGCTTTAGCTCCTACGAGCAGTACTTC. It specifies CASSFSSYEQYF.

The gene calls are TRBV5-1 and TRBJ2-3; possible D gene TRBD1, 5 bases. Germline lookup yields CDR1 SGHRS and CDR2 YFSETQ. V lost 0 bases and J 4 bases, leaving 21 bases between the germline ends. The CDR3 loop spans 18 amino acids. As DNA, the CDR3 is TGCGCCAGCAGCTTGGATGGCCAGGGTAATATTATGGCAGATACGCAGTATTTT. It is translated as CASSLDGQGNIMADTQYF.